A selection of T cell receptor beta chains follows, all from one sample in a study of chemoradiotherapy in HPV16-positive cancers. Produced via immunoSEQ multiplex PCR; TCRdb's table is partial and in-frame only. The table lists roughly 5,000 clones, about 82% of them singletons. Sample acquisition took place from a patient who underwent chemoradiotherapy. The receptors originated from a human donor with HPV-associated anogenital cancer. The CDR3 runs from the conserved cysteine through the conserved F or W. A D gene is named only where the DNA matches it firmly. Size is stated for part of the rows, as once, few or many counts, or as a class when the clone is expanded.

j_call d_call v_call clone_size cdr3_aa cdr3_nt
TRBJ2-7 . TRBV18 . CASSLKDIAHTYEQYF TGTGCCAGCTCACTCAAAGACATAGCCCATACCTACGAGCAGTACTTC
TRBJ1-1 TRBD1 TRBV6-4 . CASSEETGRSTEAFF TGTGCCAGCAGCGAAGAGACAGGGCGGTCCACTGAAGCTTTCTTT
TRBJ2-1 . TRBV11-2 . CASSFSGLINNEQFF TGTGCCAGCAGCTTCTCAGGGCTCATTAACAATGAGCAGTTCTTC
TRBJ2-3 . TRBV5-6 . CASSPGPSTDTQYF TGTGCCAGCAGCCCCGGGCCGAGCACAGATACGCAGTATTTT
TRBJ2-6 . TRBV9 . CASSVKGSGANVLTF TGTGCCAGCAGCGTGAAAGGATCTGGGGCCAACGTCCTGACTTTC
TRBJ2-3 . TRBV9 . CASSARGTFADTQYF TGTGCCAGCAGCGCGAGGGGGACTTTCGCAGATACGCAGTATTTT
TRBJ2-2 TRBD2 TRBV9 few CASSVANGRATGELFF TGTGCCAGCAGCGTAGCCAACGGGAGGGCTACCGGGGAGCTGTTTTTT
TRBJ2-1 TRBD2 TRBV12-5 few CASGFASGGYNEQFF TGTGCTAGTGGTTTCGCTAGCGGGGGATACAATGAGCAGTTCTTC
TRBJ2-5 . TRBV29-1 . CSVGETQYF TGCAGCGTGGGGGAGACCCAGTACTTC
TRBJ1-3 . TRBV9 . CASSLHYSGNTIYF TGTGCCAGCAGCCTCCATTATTCTGGAAACACCATATATTTT
TRBJ2-1 TRBD2 TRBV28 . CASSSNGGAGGVYEQFF TGTGCCAGCAGTAGCAATGGGGGAGCGGGGGGAGTCTATGAGCAGTTCTTC
TRBJ1-5 . TRBV2 . CASSPGGIRSQPQHF TGTGCCAGCAGCCCTGGGGGGATCAGGAGCCAGCCCCAGCATTTT
TRBJ2-3 . TRBV4-3 . CASSQDPRGPQYF TGCGCCAGCAGCCAAGACCCTAGGGGACCGCAGTATTTT
TRBJ1-2 . TRBV19 . CASSMAKQGVSGYTF TGTGCCAGTAGTATGGCTAAACAGGGAGTGTCTGGCTACACCTTC
TRBJ2-3 . TRBV27 . CASRRELTSTDTQYF TGTGCCAGCAGACGGGAGCTCACTAGCACAGATACGCAGTATTTT
TRBJ1-2 TRBD1 TRBV7-9 . CATSGGNYGHTF TGTGCCACCTCAGGGGGGAACTATGGCCACACCTTC
TRBJ1-2 . TRBV10-3 . CAIEEYYGYTF TGTGCCATCGAGGAATACTATGGCTACACCTTC
TRBJ2-5 . TRBV2 . CASRQEELRETQYF TGTGCCAGCAGGCAGGAAGAACTAAGGGAGACCCAGTACTTC
TRBJ1-5 . TRBV7-9 . CASSLDGNQPQHF TGTGCCAGCAGCTTAGACGGCAATCAGCCCCAGCATTTT
TRBJ1-2 . TRBV7-8 . CASSSTGDYGYTF TGTGCCAGCAGCTCGACAGGAGACTATGGCTACACCTTC
TRBJ2-7 . TRBV7-9 . CASSLPGRSYEQYF TGTGCCAGCAGCTTACCAGGACGGTCCTACGAGCAGTACTTC
TRBJ1-1 . TRBV6-1 . CASFRVGPNTEAFF TGTGCCAGCTTCCGGGTCGGGCCGAACACTGAAGCTTTCTTT
TRBJ2-6 . TRBV30 . CAWSTLKGRRANVLTF TGTGCCTGGAGTACCCTTAAGGGAAGGAGGGCCAACGTCCTGACTTTC
TRBJ2-5 . TRBV5-4 once CASSPWGSAQETQYF TGTGCCAGCAGCCCATGGGGTAGCGCCCAAGAGACCCAGTACTTC
TRBJ1-3 . TRBV5-6 once CASSLRGSGNTIYF TGTGCCAGCAGCCTCAGGGGCTCTGGAAACACCATATATTTT
TRBJ2-3 . TRBV7-2 few CASSLGREDTQYF TGTGCCAGCAGCTTAGGGAGGGAAGATACGCAGTATTTT
TRBJ1-1 . TRBV27 . CASSLDSRRYTEAFF TGTGCCAGCAGTTTAGACAGTCGGCGATACACTGAAGCTTTCTTT
TRBJ1-2 . TRBV5-5 . CASSSLRSSLGYTF TGTGCCAGCAGCTCCCTCCGGTCAAGTCTTGGCTACACCTTC
TRBJ2-3 . TRBV27 . CASSTSAGYLSTDTQYF TGTGCCAGCAGTACCTCCGCCGGCTACCTTAGCACAGATACGCAGTATTTT
TRBJ1-3 . TRBV30 . CAWSPNARWGSGNTIYF TGTGCCTGGAGTCCTAACGCCCGTTGGGGCTCTGGAAACACCATATATTTT
TRBJ1-2 . TRBV9 . CASSVDTGPGGYGYTF TGTGCCAGCAGCGTAGACACTGGGCCGGGAGGGTATGGCTACACCTTC
TRBJ2-5 . TRBV10-3 . CAISESGGGQTQYF TGTGCCATCAGTGAGTCCGGAGGAGGACAGACCCAGTACTTC
TRBJ2-3 TRBD2 TRBV2 . CASSVGRGADTQYF TGTGCCAGCAGTGTCGGGCGGGGGGCAGATACGCAGTATTTT
TRBJ1-1 . TRBV19 . CASSLKIGPLNTEAFF TGTGCCAGTAGTCTTAAGATAGGACCTCTGAACACTGAAGCTTTCTTT
TRBJ2-4 . TRBV4-1 once CASSLYGGGKNIQYF TGCGCCAGCAGCCTTTACGGAGGGGGAAAAAACATTCAGTACTTC
TRBJ2-3 TRBD2 TRBV19 few CASRSGGTQYF TGTGCCAGTAGATCGGGAGGTACGCAGTATTTT
TRBJ1-2 . TRBV9 once CASSAGGIRNGYTF TGTGCCAGCAGCGCCGGGGGAATTAGGAATGGCTACACCTTC
TRBJ1-3 . TRBV11-2 . CASSYDPSSGNTIYF TGTGCCAGCAGCTACGATCCAAGCTCTGGAAACACCATATATTTT
TRBJ2-1 . TRBV11-3 . CASSQRRRELGSSYNEQFF TGTGCCAGCAGCCAGAGACGTCGGGAGCTGGGAAGCTCCTACAATGAGCAGTTCTTC
TRBJ1-2 . TRBV4-1 . CASSQDPGVDGYTF TGCGCCAGTAGCCAAGATCCAGGGGTAGATGGCTACACCTTC
TRBJ1-4 . TRBV29-1 . CSVWASNEKLFF TGCAGCGTTTGGGCGTCTAATGAAAAACTGTTTTTT
TRBJ2-2 . TRBV30 few CAWSAAGADTGELFF TGTGCCTGGAGTGCGGCAGGGGCGGACACCGGGGAGCTGTTTTTT
TRBJ2-2 . TRBV2 . CASSEVPGTGELFF TGTGCCAGCAGTGAAGTACCGGGCACCGGGGAGCTGTTTTTT
TRBJ2-5 . TRBV7-3 . CASSLRGLSPLQGETQYF TGTGCCAGCAGCTTAAGGGGACTAAGTCCACTCCAGGGGGAGACCCAGTACTTC
TRBJ2-5 TRBD2 TRBV10-2 . CASNSGGFQETQYF TGCGCCAGCAACAGCGGGGGGTTCCAAGAGACCCAGTACTTC
TRBJ1-1 . TRBV28 . CASSPWGGRGTEAFF TGTGCCAGCAGTCCATGGGGGGGCCGGGGTACTGAAGCTTTCTTT
TRBJ1-1 . TRBV6-5 . CASSYSTGSSEAFF TGTGCCAGCAGTTACAGTACAGGGTCAAGTGAAGCTTTCTTT
TRBJ1-3 . TRBV29-1 . CSVLSGNTIYF TGCAGCGTCCTAAGTGGAAACACCATATATTTT
TRBJ2-7 TRBD2 TRBV5-6 . CASRPGLAGGTDTEQYF TGTGCCAGCAGGCCGGGACTAGCGGGAGGTACCGATACCGAGCAGTACTTC
TRBJ2-4 TRBD2 TRBV2 . CASSGLAANIQYF TGTGCCAGCTCAGGACTAGCGGCAAACATTCAGTACTTC
TRBJ2-3 . TRBV6-4 . CASSEGTVTDTQYF TGTGCCAGCAGTGAAGGGACGGTCACAGATACGCAGTATTTT
TRBJ2-5 . TRBV6-4 . CASGQETQYF TGTGCCAGCGGGCAAGAGACCCAGTACTTC
TRBJ2-2 . TRBV2 . CASSLQATNTGELFF TGTGCCAGCAGTTTACAGGCTACGAACACCGGGGAGCTGTTTTTT
TRBJ2-6 . TRBV27 . CASSVLHSGANVLTF TGTGCCAGCAGTGTGCTTCACTCTGGGGCCAACGTCCTGACTTTC
TRBJ2-7 . TRBV5-1 . CASSLGAGFYEQYF TGCGCCAGCAGCTTGGGGGCGGGTTTTTACGAGCAGTACTTC
TRBJ2-6 . TRBV4-3 once CASSQNDLNSGANVLTF TGCGCCAGCAGCCAAAACGATCTGAACTCTGGGGCCAACGTCCTGACTTTC
TRBJ2-5 . TRBV30 . CACPAGVETQYF TGTGCCTGCCCCGCCGGGGTCGAGACCCAGTACTTC
TRBJ2-1 TRBD2 TRBV7-8 . CASSPTLAGVGNEQFF TGTGCCAGCAGCCCCACCCTAGCGGGAGTCGGTAATGAGCAGTTCTTC